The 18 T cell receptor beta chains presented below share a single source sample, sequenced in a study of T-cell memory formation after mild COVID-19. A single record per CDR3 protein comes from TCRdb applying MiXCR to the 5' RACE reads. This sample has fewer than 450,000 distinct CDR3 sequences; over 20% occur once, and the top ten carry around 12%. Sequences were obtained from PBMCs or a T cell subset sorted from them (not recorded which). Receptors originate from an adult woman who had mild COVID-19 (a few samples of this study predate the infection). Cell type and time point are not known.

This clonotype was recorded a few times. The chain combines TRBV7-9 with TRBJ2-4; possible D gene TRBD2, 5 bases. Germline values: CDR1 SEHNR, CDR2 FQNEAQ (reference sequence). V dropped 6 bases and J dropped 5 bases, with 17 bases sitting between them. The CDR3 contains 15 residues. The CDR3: CASRPQPNGENIQYF. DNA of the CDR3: TGTGCCAGCAGACCTCAACCCAACGGGGAAAACATTCAGTACTTC.

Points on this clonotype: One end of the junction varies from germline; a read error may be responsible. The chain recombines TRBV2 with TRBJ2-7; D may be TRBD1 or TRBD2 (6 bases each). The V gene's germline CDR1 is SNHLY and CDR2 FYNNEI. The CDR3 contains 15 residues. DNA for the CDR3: TGTGCCAGCAGCGAAGGAGGGGGTCTCCTATACGAGCAGTACTTC. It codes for CASSEGGGLLYEQYF.

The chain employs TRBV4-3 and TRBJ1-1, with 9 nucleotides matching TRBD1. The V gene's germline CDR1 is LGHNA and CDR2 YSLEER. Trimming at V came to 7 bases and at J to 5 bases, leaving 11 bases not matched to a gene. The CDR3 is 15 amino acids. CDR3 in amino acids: CASNPNRGLLTEAFF. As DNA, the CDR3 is TGCGCCAGCAACCCGAACAGGGGGCTTTTGACTGAAGCTTTCTTT.

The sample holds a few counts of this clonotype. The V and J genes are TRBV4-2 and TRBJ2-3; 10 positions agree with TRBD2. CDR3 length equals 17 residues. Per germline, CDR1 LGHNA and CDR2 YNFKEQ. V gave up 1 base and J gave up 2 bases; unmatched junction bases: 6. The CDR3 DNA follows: TGTGCCAGCAGCCAAGCAGCCGGACTAGCGGCCACAGATACGCAGTATTTT. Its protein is CASSQAAGLAATDTQYF.

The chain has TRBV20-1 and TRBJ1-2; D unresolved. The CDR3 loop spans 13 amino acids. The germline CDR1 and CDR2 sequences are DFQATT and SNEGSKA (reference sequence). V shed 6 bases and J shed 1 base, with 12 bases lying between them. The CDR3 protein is CSAPMGVNYGYTF. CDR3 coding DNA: TGCAGTGCCCCAATGGGTGTTAACTATGGCTACACCTTC.

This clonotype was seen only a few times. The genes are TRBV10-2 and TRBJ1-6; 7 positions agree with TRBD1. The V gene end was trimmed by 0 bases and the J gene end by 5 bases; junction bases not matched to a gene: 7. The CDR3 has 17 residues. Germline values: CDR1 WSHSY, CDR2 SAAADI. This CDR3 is CASSESRYGTDNSPLHF. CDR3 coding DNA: TGCGCCAGCAGTGAGTCCAGGTACGGGACAGATAATTCACCCCTCCACTTT.

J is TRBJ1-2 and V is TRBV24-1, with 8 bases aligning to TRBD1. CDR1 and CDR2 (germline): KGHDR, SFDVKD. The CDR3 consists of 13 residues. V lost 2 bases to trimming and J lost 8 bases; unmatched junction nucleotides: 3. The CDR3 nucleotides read TGTGCCACCAGTGATTGGGACAGGACCGGCTACACCTTC. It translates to CATSDWDRTGYTF.

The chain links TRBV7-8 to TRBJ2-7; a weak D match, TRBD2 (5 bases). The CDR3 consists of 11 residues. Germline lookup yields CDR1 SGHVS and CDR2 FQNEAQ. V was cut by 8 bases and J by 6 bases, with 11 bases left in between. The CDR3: CASLGSREQYF. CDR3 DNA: TGTGCCAGCCTAGGGAGTCGCGAGCAGTACTTC.

The CDR3 is CASSGGLAKETQYF. The CDR3 region has the DNA TGTGCCAGCAGCGGGGGACTAGCTAAGGAGACCCAGTACTTC. This rearrangement joins TRBV7-2 to TRBJ2-5; 9 bases match TRBD2. Trimming cost V 5 bases and J 5 bases; bases outside gene matches: 6. The germline gives CDR1 SGHTA, CDR2 FQGNSA. The CDR3 is 14 amino acids.

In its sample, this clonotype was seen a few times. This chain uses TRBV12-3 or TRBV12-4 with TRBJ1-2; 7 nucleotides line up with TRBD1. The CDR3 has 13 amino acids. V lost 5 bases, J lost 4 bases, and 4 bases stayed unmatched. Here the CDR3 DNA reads TGTGCCAGCAGTAAGGCAGGGGGCTATGGCTACACCTTC. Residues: CASSKAGGYGYTF.

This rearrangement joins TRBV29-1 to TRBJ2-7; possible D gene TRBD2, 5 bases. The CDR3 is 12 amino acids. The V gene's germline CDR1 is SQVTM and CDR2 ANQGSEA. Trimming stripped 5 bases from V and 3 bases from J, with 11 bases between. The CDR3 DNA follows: TGCAGCGTTACCGGGATAAACTACGAGCAGTACTTC. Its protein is CSVTGINYEQYF.

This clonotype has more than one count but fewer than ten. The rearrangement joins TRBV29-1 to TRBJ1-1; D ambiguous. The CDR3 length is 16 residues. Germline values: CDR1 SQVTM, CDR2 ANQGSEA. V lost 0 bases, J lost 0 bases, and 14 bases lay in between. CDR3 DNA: TGCAGCGTTGAAGAATGGGCACAGAGCATGAACACTGAAGCTTTCTTT. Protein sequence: CSVEEWAQSMNTEAFF.

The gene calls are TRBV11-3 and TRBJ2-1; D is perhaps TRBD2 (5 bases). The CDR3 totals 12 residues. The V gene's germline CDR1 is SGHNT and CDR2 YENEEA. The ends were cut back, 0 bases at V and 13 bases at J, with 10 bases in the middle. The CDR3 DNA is TGTGCCAGCAGCTTAGATCTGAGGGAACAGTTCTTC. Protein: CASSLDLREQFF.

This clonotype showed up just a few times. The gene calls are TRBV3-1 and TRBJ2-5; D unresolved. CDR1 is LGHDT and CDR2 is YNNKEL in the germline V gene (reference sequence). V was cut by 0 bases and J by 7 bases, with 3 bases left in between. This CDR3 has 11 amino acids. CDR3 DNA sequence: TGTGCCAGCAGCCAAGAGGGGACCCAGTACTTC. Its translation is CASSQEGTQYF.

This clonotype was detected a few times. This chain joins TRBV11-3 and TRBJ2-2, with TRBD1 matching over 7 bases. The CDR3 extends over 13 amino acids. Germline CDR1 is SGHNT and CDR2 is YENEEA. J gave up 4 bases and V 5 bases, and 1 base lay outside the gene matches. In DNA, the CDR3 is TGTGCCAGCAGCACAGGGGTCACCGGGGAGCTGTTTTTT. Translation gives CASSTGVTGELFF.

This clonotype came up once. The CDR3 DNA reads as TGTGCCAGCAGCTTAGGCCTTCGAATGATCTATCAGCCCCAGCATTTT. Translated: CASSLGLRMIYQPQHF. This sequence joins TRBV7-2 and TRBJ1-5; D unresolved. The CDR3 is made up of 16 amino acids. The germline V gene has CDR1 SGHTA and CDR2 FQGNSA. Trimming stripped 1 base from V and 5 bases from J, with 15 bases between.

The DNA for the CDR3 is TGTGCCAGCGGAGAACAGGGAGTAACCGGGGCCAACGTCCTGACTTTC. Translating gives CASGEQGVTGANVLTF. The chain has TRBV6-5 and TRBJ2-6; D is perhaps TRBD1 (6 bases). The CDR3 has 16 residues. Per the germline V gene, CDR1 is MNHEY and CDR2 is SVGAGI. Trimming left V 8 bases short and J 4 bases short, with 18 bases between.

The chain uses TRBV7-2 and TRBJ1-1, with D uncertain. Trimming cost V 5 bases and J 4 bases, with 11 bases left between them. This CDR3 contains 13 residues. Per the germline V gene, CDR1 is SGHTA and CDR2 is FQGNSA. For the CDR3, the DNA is TGTGCCAGCAGCCGGGCCGTGGCCACTGAAGCTTTCTTT. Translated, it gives CASSRAVATEAFF.